The 13 T cell receptor beta chains presented below share a single source sample, sequenced in a study of patients and donors after allogeneic stem cell transplantation. TCRdb fed the RT-PCR reads into MiXCR, producing one record per CDR3 protein. The table lists about a million distinct CDR3 sequences, 15% to 20% of them singletons. The sample taken for sequencing was blood, either unsorted or a sorted T cell fraction (not recorded which). The receptors come from a human donor who was either an allogeneic HSCT recipient or a stem cell or donor lymphocyte infusion donor (not recorded which). It is not recorded whose cells these are; they may come from a transplant donor.

This clonotype has just a few counts. The chain has TRBV3-1 and TRBJ1-3; no definite D call. Germline-derived CDR1 and CDR2 are LGHDT and YNNKEL (reference sequence). Trimming removed 4 bases at V and 2 bases at J, with 12 bases between. This CDR3 contains 15 residues. Written as DNA, the CDR3 is TGTGCCAGCAGCCCCCGCGTGGGAACTGGAAACACCATATATTTT. Amino acid sequence: CASSPRVGTGNTIYF.

The chain joins TRBV7-6 to TRBJ2-7, with D perhaps matching TRBD1 or TRBD2 (5 bases each). Germline V CDR1 and CDR2: SGHVS, FNYEAQ. V was cut by 4 bases and J by 0 bases, with 10 bases left in between. CDR3 length: 14 amino acids. The CDR3 spells CASSSRDASYEQYF. Written as DNA, the CDR3 is TGTGCCAGCAGCTCAAGGGACGCCTCCTACGAGCAGTACTTC.

Ten or more counts support this clonotype. The chain uses TRBV4-3 and TRBJ2-1; D is perhaps TRBD2 (5 bases). CDR1 is LGHNA, CDR2 YSLEER, per germline. The CDR3 totals 17 residues. Trimming shortened V by 0 bases and J by 0 bases, and 12 bases separated the two germline ends. DNA for the CDR3: TGCGCCAGCAGCCAAGATCGTACGGGGAGCTCCTACAATGAGCAGTTCTTC. Protein product: CASSQDRTGSSYNEQFF.

The chain employs TRBV19 and TRBJ2-7; tentatively, D is TRBD1 or TRBD2 (6 bases each). The CDR3 sequence is 14 residues long. Germline values: CDR1 LNHDA, CDR2 SQIVND (reference sequence). V was shortened by 3 bases and J by 3 bases, with 12 bases between the two germline ends. The CDR3 is CASSISGGGYEQYF. The CDR3 nucleotides read TGTGCCAGTAGTATCTCCGGGGGCGGCTACGAGCAGTACTTC.

The J gene is TRBJ1-2, the V gene TRBV4-1; D may be TRBD1 (6 bases). Germline V CDR1 and CDR2: MGHRA, YSYEKL. V shed 2 bases and J shed 8 bases, with 15 bases lying between them. This CDR3 spans 14 amino acids. CDR3 in amino acids: CASSQQSGQIGYTF. CDR3 nucleotide sequence: TGCGCCAGCAGCCAACAATCCGGACAGATCGGCTACACCTTC.

The chain links TRBV20-1 to TRBJ2-3; TRBD2 aligns across 8 bases. Trimming took 5 bases from V and 1 from J; bases not matched to a gene: 2. The V gene's germline CDR1 is DFQATT and CDR2 SNEGSKA (reference sequence). The CDR3 loop spans 13 amino acids. The CDR3 region is CSAPAGGTDTQYF. For the CDR3, the DNA is TGCAGTGCTCCAGCGGGGGGCACAGATACGCAGTATTTT.

J is TRBJ2-2 and V is TRBV27; tentative D call: TRBD1 (5 bases). The CDR3 is 14 amino acids. CDR1 and CDR2 (germline): MNHEY, SMNVEV (reference sequence). Trimming took off 5 bases at V and 8 bases at J, with 15 bases between the two ends. DNA of the CDR3: TGTGCCAGCAGTCACCGTGGAAGGGGAGGGGAGCTGTTTTTT. Translation: CASSHRGRGGELFF.

This chain connects TRBV6-6 to TRBJ1-1, with a tentative D call TRBD1 (5 bases). Trimming cost V 0 bases and J 7 bases, with 6 bases left between them. This CDR3 comprises 12 residues. Germline V lookup: CDR1 MNHNY, CDR2 SVGAGI (reference sequence). The CDR3 DNA sequence: TGTGCCAGCAGTTACTCCAGGGTTGAAGCTTTCTTT. Protein sequence: CASSYSRVEAFF.

This clonotype showed up many times. This sequence joins TRBV12-3 or TRBV12-4 and TRBJ2-1; TRBD1 aligns across 7 bases. Germline trimming cut 1 base from V and 4 bases from J; bases unmatched to any gene: 1. The CDR3 is 14 residues long. Here the CDR3 DNA reads TGTGCCAGCAGTTTAGGCAGGGGGTACAATGAGCAGTTCTTC. Its protein product is CASSLGRGYNEQFF.

Here the CDR3 reads CASRIPGQETEQYF. As DNA, the CDR3 is TGTGCCAGCAGAATTCCGGGACAGGAGACCGAGCAGTACTTC. V is TRBV5-5 and J is TRBJ2-7, with 8 bases that match TRBD1. The germline V gene has CDR1 SGHKS and CDR2 YYEKEE (reference sequence). V shed 5 bases and J 6 bases; nucleotides not matched to a gene: 10. This CDR3 region has 14 residues.

This clonotype turned up a few times. The V call is TRBV4-3, the J call TRBJ1-3; D uncertain. CDR1 and CDR2 from the germline V gene are LGHNA and YSLEER. The CDR3 length is 16 residues. Trimming stripped 0 bases from V and 1 base from J, with 10 bases between. In DNA, the CDR3 is TGCGCCAGCAGCCAAGATCCCCCCGCTTCTGGAAACACCATATATTTT. Its protein product is CASSQDPPASGNTIYF.

This clonotype was seen only a few times. The rearrangement links TRBV7-2 to TRBJ1-2; D is ambiguous. In germline, CDR1 is SGHTA, CDR2 FQGNSA. Trimming cost V 1 base and J 0 bases, with 15 bases left between them. This CDR3 has 17 residues. The CDR3 nucleotides read TGTGCCAGCAGCTTAGGCTTAGGCTTACGTTCTAACTATGGCTACACCTTC. Its translation is CASSLGLGLRSNYGYTF.

This chain links TRBV20-1 with TRBJ2-1; 8 bases align to TRBD2. The V gene's germline CDR1 is DFQATT and CDR2 SNEGSKA (reference sequence). V trimming: 2 bases; J trimming: 2 bases; junction bases outside the gene matches: 11. The CDR3 has 17 amino acids. The CDR3 DNA reads TGCAGTGCTAGAAGGAGACTAGCGATCCAGACCTACAATGAGCAGTTCTTC. Protein product: CSARRRLAIQTYNEQFF.